Below are 12 T cell receptor beta chains sequenced from a single sample in a study of tumor-infiltrating lymphocytes in primary liver carcinoma. Making TCR beta cDNA involved roughly 0.55 ug total RNA and a constant-region primer. Three-round nested multiplex PCR performed with slightly modified ARM-PCR produced the TCR beta libraries. Two initial PCR rounds of roughly 10 cycles each paired TRBV1-TRBV30 forward primers with a C-beta reverse primer. TCRdb re-called the multiplex PCR reads through MiXCR, storing one row per CDR3 protein. The table has approximately 73,000 distinct CDR3 sequences, more than 60% seen once; the top ten hold roughly a quarter. It was from about 21-30 mg of unsorted bulk tissue that RNA and DNA were co-extracted. Sequences were obtained from liver tumor tissue from sampling region 4. Stated subset: tumor region T4, right-lateral pole. All receptors come from a man aged 35 to 55 with primary liver carcinoma and hepatitis B virus infection.

In this sample, this clonotype turned up many times. J is TRBJ1-4 and V is TRBV4-2, with D uncertain. The CDR3 runs to 16 residues. The germline CDR1 and CDR2 sequences are LGHNA and YNFKEQ. Trimming took off 4 bases at V and 5 bases at J, with 17 bases between the two ends. CDR3: CASSPSPGSWNEKLFF. In DNA form, the CDR3 reads TGTGCCAGCAGCCCCTCCCCGGGGTCATGGAATGAAAAACTGTTTTTT.

Comments on this clonotype: At one end the junction does not follow the germline gene, possibly because of a read error. The chain recombines TRBV7-8 with TRBJ1-2; 7 nucleotides line up with TRBD1. The CDR3 is 14 amino acids. Germline lookup yields CDR1 SGHVS and CDR2 FQNEAQ. CDR3: CSSSFGQADYGYTF. For the CDR3, the DNA is TGTTCCAGCAGCTTCGGACAGGCGGACTATGGGTACACCTTC. Based on the CDR3 plus reference TRBV7-8 and TRBJ1-2, the full variable domain is GAGVSQSPRYKVAKRGQDVALRCDPISGHVSLFWYQQALGQGPEFLTYFQNEAQLDKSGLPSDRFFAERPEGSVSTLKIQRTQQEDSAVYLCSSSFGQADYGYTFGSGTRLTVV.

Concerning this clonotype itself: At one boundary the junction diverges from the germline segment, which might be a read error. DNA of the CDR3: TGTGCCAGTAATTCAGCGGGCCCTGGGAATGAGCAGTTATTC. This encodes CASNSAGPGNEQLF. The gene calls are TRBV11-2 and TRBJ2-1; weak D call: TRBD2 (6 bases). This CDR3 comprises 14 residues. Germline values: CDR1 SGHAT, CDR2 FQNNGV.

A note on this clonotype: One end of the junction fails to match germline, which may point to a read error. The rearrangement links TRBV10-3 to TRBJ2-7; 7 positions agree with TRBD1. The CDR3 runs 14 residues. Per the germline V gene, CDR1 is ENHRY and CDR2 is SYGVKD. CDR3 sequence: CANSSRTQGDEQYF. The CDR3 DNA reads as TGTGCCAACAGTTCTAGGACGCAGGGGGACGAGCAGTACTTC.

About this clonotype itself: A much larger clone differs from this one at a single base, so this may be a read error. The chain links TRBV2 to TRBJ2-7, with a possible D match to TRBD1 (5 bases). CDR3 length equals 13 residues. CDR1 and CDR2 (germline): SNHLY, FYNNEI. The CDR3 sequence is CASTEDSTYEQYF. CDR3 in DNA: TGTGCCAGCACTGAAGACAGCACCTACGAGCAGTACTTC.

A remark on this clonotype: A junction end diverges from the germline sequence, so it may reflect a read error. The J gene is TRBJ2-2, the V gene TRBV11-2; D possibly matches TRBD1 or TRBD2 (5 bases each). CDR1 and CDR2 (germline): SGHAT, FQNNGV. The CDR3 sequence is 13 residues long. The CDR3 loop reads CVSGSRGAGELFF. The CDR3 region has the DNA TGTGTCAGCGGCTCGCGAGGGGCTGGGGAGCTGTTTTTT.

Concerning this clonotype itself: Since no conserved phenylalanine or tryptophan closes the CDR3, a read error is the likely cause. This sequence joins TRBV5-4 and TRBJ2-5; 8 positions agree with TRBD1. The V gene end was trimmed by 6 bases and the J gene end by 3 bases; junction bases not matched to a gene: 4. In germline, CDR1 is SGHNT, CDR2 YYREEE (reference sequence). CDR3 length: 13 amino acids. As DNA, the CDR3 is TGTGCCAGCAACACGACAGGGGAAGAGACCCAGTACTCC. Translation gives CASNTTGEETQYS.

The gene calls are TRBV11-2 and TRBJ2-2; tentatively, D is TRBD2 (5 bases). Germline lookup yields CDR1 SGHAT and CDR2 FQNNGV. V gave up 8 bases and J gave up 4 bases, with 14 bases separating them. The CDR3 runs 14 residues. The CDR3 reads CASLVGRGTGELFF. The CDR3 DNA sequence: TGTGCCAGCTTAGTCGGACGGGGCACCGGGGAGCTGTTTTTT.

About this clonotype: A read error may explain this, as a much larger clone is one base away. The V gene is TRBV29-1, the J gene TRBJ2-1; D is tentatively TRBD1 or TRBD2 (5 bases each). Germline values: CDR1 SQVTM, CDR2 ANQGSEA. The CDR3 is 12 amino acids. CDR3 residues: CSVGEGYNGQFF. The CDR3 region has the DNA TGCAGCGTTGGCGAGGGGTACAATGGGCAGTTCTTC.

Turning to this clonotype: It may be a read error: a sequence one base away is much more abundant. The CDR3 nucleotides are TGTGCCAGCAGTCAATCACCTACCGGGGACTTGGCCGGGGAGACCCAGTACTTC. The encoded protein is CASSQSPTGDLAGETQYF. The V call is TRBV6-5, the J call TRBJ2-5, with D possibly being TRBD2 (6 bases). From germline, CDR1 is MNHEY and CDR2 SVGAGI. The CDR3 has 18 residues. The V and J ends lost 5 bases and 5 bases respectively, with 27 bases between them.

A note on this clonotype: Mismatch with germline at one junction end may stem from a read error. This chain connects TRBV5-4 to TRBJ2-1; 11 bases are a match to TRBD2. Germline V lookup: CDR1 SGHNT, CDR2 YYREEE (reference sequence). CDR3 length: 16 amino acids. The CDR3 is CACSPGTSGLYNEQFF. CDR3 bases: TGTGCCTGCAGCCCGGGGACTAGCGGCCTTTATAATGAGCAATTCTTC.

A word on this clonotype: At one end, the junction sequence differs from germline, possibly due to a read error. This chain connects TRBV11-2 to TRBJ2-7; TRBD2 is a possible D gene (5 bases). Germline V CDR1 and CDR2: SGHAT, FQNNGV. The CDR3 length is 14 residues. CDR3 in DNA: TGTGCCAGCAGCCCGCAAGCGGTAACTTACGGGCAGTACTTC. Encoded protein: CASSPQAVTYGQYF.